The TCR beta chain described here comes from a study of shared clonotypes between healthy human individuals. Study observations and caveats: The study found lower generation probabilities in non-shared clonotypes than in those shared by all four donors.

The protocol was immunoSEQ multiplex PCR, while the TCRdb copy is restricted to in-frame clones and leaves out a portion. The sample consists of about 1.1 million clones, around 78% of them appearing once. On this clone itself: Antigen specificity is unknown.

Germline CDR1 and CDR2: MNHEY and SMNVEV (reference sequence). This CDR3 comprises 17 residues. J was trimmed by 0 bases and V by 4 bases; bases with no gene match: 7. The V gene is TRBV27, the J gene TRBJ2-7; TRBD2 aligns across 12 bases. The receptor was isolated from a man aged 18 to 35 in good health. Some clones in this sample may be carry-over from other donors' samples. The specimen sequenced was memory CD4+ T cells from PBMCs. Indicated subset: CD45RA-negative fraction. The CDR3 region is CASSSTSGSFPSYEQYF. In DNA form, the CDR3 reads TGTGCCAGCAGTTCGACTAGCGGGAGTTTTCCCTCCTACGAGCAGTACTTC.